This T cell receptor (beta chain) originates from a study of blood T cell repertoires in COVID-19. In the study overall: Researchers got acute and convalescent COVID-19 samples from the United States, Italy and Spain.

This clone appeared a few times. The germline V gene has CDR1 PRHDT and CDR2 FYEKMQ (reference sequence). Trimming removed 8 bases from V and 1 base from J, with 17 bases in between. This CDR3 has 16 amino acids. Original data processing: Reference gene primer amplification gave nucleated cell count estimates. Here immunoSEQ multiplex PCR was the method, and the copy in TCRdb shows in-frame clones only, minus some. V, J and clone size derive from that table, while D and trimming were established from the DNA sequence. Of about 150,000 clones in the sample, 81% were seen once. The sequencing input was peripheral blood. The chain joins TRBV13 to TRBJ2-2; a possible D gene is TRBD1 (6 bases). This clonotype was obtained from a human donor with acute or convalescent COVID-19. The donor label of this sample is uncertain. The CDR3 DNA reads TGTGCCAGCCGATCGAGGGGCAGGGGGAACACCGGGGAGCTGTTTTTT. Residues: CASRSRGRGNTGELFF.